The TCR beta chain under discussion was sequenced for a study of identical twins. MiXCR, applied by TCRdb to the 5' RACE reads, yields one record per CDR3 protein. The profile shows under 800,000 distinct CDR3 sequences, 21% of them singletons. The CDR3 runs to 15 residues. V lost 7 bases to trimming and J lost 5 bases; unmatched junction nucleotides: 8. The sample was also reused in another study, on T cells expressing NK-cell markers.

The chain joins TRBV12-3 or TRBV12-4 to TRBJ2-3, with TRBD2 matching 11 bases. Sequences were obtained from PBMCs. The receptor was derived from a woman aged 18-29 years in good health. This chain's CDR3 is CASTRSLAGEDTQYF. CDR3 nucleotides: TGTGCCAGCACCAGGTCACTAGCGGGGGAAGATACGCAGTATTTT.